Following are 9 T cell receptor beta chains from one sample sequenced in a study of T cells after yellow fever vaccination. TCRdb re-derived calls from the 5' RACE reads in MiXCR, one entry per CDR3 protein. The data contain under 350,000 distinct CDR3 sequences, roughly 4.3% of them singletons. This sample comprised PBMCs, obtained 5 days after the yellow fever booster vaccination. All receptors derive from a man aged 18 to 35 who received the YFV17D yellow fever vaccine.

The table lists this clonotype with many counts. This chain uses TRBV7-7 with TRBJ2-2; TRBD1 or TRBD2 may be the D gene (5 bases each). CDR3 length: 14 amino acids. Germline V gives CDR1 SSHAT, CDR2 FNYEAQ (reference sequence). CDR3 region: CASAGTEATGELFF. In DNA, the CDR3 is TGTGCTAGCGCCGGGACGGAGGCCACCGGGGAGCTGTTTTTT.

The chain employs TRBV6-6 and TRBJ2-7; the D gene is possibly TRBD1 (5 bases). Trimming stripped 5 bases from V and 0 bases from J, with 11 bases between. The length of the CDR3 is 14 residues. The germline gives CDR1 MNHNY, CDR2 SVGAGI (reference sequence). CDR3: CASSDSPSSYEQYF. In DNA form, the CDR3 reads TGTGCCAGCAGTGACAGTCCTAGCTCCTACGAGCAGTACTTC.

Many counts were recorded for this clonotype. The DNA of the CDR3 is TGCAGTGCGATCAGGACTACCTACAATGAGCAGTTCTTC. Residues: CSAIRTTYNEQFF. This chain connects TRBV20-1 to TRBJ2-1; a possible D gene is TRBD2 (6 bases). The V and J ends lost 6 bases and 2 bases respectively, with 11 bases between them. Germline CDR1 reads DFQATT; CDR2 reads SNEGSKA (reference sequence). The CDR3 extends over 13 amino acids.

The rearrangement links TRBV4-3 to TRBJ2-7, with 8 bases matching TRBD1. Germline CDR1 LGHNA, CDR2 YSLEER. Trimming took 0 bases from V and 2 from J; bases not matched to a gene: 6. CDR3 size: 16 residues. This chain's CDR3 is CASSQDSAGGPYEQYF. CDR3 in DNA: TGCGCCAGCAGCCAAGATTCGGCAGGGGGCCCCTACGAGCAGTACTTC.

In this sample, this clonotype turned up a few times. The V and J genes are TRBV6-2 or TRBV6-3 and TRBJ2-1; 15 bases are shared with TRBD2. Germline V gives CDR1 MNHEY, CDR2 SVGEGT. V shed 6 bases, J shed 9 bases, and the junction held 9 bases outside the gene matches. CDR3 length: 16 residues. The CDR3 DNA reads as TGTGCCAGCAGACTCCTCCCGGGACTAGCGGGGGGTGAGCAGTTCTTC. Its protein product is CASRLLPGLAGGEQFF.

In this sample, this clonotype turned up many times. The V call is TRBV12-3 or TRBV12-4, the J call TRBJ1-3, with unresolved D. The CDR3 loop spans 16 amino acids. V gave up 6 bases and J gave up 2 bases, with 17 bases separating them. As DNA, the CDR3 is TGTGCCAGCAGCCCGGTGGGCAGGAAGGCTGGAAACACCATATATTTT. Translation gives CASSPVGRKAGNTIYF.

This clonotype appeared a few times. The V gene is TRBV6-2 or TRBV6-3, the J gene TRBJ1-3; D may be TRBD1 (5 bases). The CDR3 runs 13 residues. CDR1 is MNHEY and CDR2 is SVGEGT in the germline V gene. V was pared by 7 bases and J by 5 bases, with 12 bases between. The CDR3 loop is CASTERQRNTIYF. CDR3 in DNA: TGTGCCAGCACCGAAAGACAGCGAAACACCATATATTTT.

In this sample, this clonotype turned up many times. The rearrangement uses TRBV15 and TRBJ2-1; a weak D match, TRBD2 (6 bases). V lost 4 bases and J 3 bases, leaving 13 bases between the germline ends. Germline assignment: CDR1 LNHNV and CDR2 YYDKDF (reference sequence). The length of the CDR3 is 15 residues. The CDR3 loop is CATSTQREVYNEQFF. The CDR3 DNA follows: TGTGCCACCAGCACACAAAGGGAGGTCTACAATGAGCAGTTCTTC.

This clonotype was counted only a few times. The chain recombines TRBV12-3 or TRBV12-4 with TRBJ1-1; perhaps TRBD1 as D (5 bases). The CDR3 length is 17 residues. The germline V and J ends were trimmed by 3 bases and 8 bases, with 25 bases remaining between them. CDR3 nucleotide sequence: TGTGCCAGCAGTTTTTTTCGGGGGATCGGACGGCGCATCGAAGCTTTCTTT. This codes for CASSFFRGIGRRIEAFF.